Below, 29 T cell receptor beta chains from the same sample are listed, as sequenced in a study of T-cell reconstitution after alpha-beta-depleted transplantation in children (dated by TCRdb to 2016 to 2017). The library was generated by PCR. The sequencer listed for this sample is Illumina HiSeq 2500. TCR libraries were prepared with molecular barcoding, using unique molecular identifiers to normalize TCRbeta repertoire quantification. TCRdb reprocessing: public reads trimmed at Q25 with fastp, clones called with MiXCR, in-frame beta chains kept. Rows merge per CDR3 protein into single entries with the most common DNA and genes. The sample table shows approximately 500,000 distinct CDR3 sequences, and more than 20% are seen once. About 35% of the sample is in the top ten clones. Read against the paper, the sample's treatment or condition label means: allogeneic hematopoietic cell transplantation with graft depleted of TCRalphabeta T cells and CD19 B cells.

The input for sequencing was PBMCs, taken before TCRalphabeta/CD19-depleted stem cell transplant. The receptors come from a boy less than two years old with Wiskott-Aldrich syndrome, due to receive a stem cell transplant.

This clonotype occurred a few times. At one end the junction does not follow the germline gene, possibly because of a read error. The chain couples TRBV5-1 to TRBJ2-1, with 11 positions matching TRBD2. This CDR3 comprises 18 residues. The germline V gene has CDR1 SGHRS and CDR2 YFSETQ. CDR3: CASSPRDSGRVPFNEHFF. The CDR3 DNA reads TGCGCCAGCAGCCCACGGGATAGCGGGAGGGTCCCATTCAATGAGCATTTCTTC.

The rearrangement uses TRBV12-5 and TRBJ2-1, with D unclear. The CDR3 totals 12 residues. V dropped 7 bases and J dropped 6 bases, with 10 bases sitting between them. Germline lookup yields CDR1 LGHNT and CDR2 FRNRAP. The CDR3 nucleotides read TGTGCTAGTGCCAGACAAGGCAATGAGCAGTTCTTC. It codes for CASARQGNEQFF.

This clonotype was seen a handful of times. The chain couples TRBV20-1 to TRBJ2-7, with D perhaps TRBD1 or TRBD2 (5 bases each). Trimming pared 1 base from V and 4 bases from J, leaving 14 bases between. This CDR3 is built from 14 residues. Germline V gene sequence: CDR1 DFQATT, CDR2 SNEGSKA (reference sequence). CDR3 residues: CSARVPGLTYEQYF. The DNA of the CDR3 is TGCAGTGCTAGAGTCCCGGGGCTAACATACGAGCAGTACTTC.

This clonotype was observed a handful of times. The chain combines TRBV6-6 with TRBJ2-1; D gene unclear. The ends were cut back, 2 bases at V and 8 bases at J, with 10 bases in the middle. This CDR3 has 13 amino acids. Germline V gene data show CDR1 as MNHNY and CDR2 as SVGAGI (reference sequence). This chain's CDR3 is CASSYPRGDEQFF. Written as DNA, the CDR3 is TGTGCCAGCAGTTACCCCCGTGGGGATGAGCAGTTCTTC.

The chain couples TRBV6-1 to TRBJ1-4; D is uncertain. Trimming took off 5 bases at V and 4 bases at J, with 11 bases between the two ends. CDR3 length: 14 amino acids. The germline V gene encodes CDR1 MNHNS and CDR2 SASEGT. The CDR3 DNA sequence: TGTGCCAGCAGTCTCCGGGCCAATAATGAAAAACTGTTTTTT. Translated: CASSLRANNEKLFF.

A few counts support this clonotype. The CDR3 protein is CASSTDPNSSYEQYF. The CDR3 DNA follows: TGCGCCAGCAGCACGGACCCTAATAGCTCCTACGAGCAGTACTTC. This sequence joins TRBV5-1 and TRBJ2-7; D gene ambiguous. From germline, CDR1 is SGHRS and CDR2 YFSETQ. The CDR3 totals 15 residues. V was trimmed by 4 bases and J by 0 bases, leaving 14 bases between them.

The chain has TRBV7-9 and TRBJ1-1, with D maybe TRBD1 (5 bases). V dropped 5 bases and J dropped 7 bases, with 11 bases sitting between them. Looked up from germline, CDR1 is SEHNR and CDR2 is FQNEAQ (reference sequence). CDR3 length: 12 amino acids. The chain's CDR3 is CASSLRAGEAFF. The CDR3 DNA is TGTGCCAGCAGCCTCAGGGCGGGTGAAGCTTTCTTT. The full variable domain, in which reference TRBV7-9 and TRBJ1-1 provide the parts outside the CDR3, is DTGVSQNPRHKITKRGQNVTFRCDPISEHNRLYWYRQTLGQGPEFLTYFQNEAQLEKSRLLSDRFSAERPKGSFSTLEIQRTEQGDSAMYLCASSLRAGEAFFGQGTRLTVV.

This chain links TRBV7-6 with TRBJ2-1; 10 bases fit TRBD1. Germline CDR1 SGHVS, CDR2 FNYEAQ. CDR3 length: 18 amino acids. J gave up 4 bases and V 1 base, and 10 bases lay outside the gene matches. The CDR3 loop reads CASSLGSVGTGAYNEQFF. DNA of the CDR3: TGTGCCAGCAGCTTAGGCTCGGTTGGGACAGGGGCTTACAATGAGCAGTTCTTC.

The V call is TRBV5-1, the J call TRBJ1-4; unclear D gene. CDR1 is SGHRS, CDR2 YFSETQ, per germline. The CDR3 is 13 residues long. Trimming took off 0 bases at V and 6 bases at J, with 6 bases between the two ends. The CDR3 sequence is CASSLGVDEKLFF. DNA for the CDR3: TGCGCCAGCAGCTTGGGAGTTGATGAAAAACTGTTTTTT.

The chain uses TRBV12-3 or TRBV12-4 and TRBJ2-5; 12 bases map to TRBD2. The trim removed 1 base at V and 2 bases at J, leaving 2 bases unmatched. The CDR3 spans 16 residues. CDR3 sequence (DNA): TGTGCCAGCAGTTTAGGGACTAGCGGGATTCAAGAGACCCAGTACTTC. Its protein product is CASSLGTSGIQETQYF.

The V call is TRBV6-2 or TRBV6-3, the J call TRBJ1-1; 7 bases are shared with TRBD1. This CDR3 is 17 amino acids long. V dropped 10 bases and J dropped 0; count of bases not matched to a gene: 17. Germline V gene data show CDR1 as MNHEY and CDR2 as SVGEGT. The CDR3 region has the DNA TGTGCCACCCAGGGGGATCGACGGGGGACATTGAACACTGAAGCTTTCTTT. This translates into CATQGDRRGTLNTEAFF.

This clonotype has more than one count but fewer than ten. The CDR3 is CASRQGNIDEQFF. For the CDR3, the DNA is TGTGCCAGCCGCCAGGGGAATATAGATGAGCAGTTCTTC. This chain joins TRBV6-1 and TRBJ2-1; perhaps TRBD1 as D (6 bases). Deletions cut 8 bases from V and 8 bases from J, with 16 bases between. Germline V gene sequence: CDR1 MNHNS, CDR2 SASEGT. There are 13 residues in the CDR3.

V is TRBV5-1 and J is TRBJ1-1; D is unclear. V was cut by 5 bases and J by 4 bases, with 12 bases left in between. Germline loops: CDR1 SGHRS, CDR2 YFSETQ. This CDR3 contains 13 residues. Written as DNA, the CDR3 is TGCGCCAGCAGTCTGGCAGTCTCCACTGAAGCTTTCTTT. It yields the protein CASSLAVSTEAFF.

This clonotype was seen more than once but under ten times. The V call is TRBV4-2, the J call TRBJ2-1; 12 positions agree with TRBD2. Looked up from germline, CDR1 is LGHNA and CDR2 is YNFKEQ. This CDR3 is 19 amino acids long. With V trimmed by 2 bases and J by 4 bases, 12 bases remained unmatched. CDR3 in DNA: TGTGCCAGCAGCCAACCCGGGACTAGCGGGCCCGGTGGGTACAATGAGCAGTTCTTC. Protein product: CASSQPGTSGPGGYNEQFF.

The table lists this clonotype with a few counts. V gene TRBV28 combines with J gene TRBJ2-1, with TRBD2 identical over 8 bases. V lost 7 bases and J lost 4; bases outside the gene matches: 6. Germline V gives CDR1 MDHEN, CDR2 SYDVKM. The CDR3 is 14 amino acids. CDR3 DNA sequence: TGTGCCAGCAAAGTGGGCGGGGGGTACAATGAGCAGTTCTTC. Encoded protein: CASKVGGGYNEQFF. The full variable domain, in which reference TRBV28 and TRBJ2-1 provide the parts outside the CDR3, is DVKVTQSSRYLVKRTGEKVFLECVQDMDHENMFWYRQDPGLGLRLIYFSYDVKMKEKGDIPEGYSVSREKKERFSLILESASTNQTSMYLCASKVGGGYNEQFFGPGTRLTVL.

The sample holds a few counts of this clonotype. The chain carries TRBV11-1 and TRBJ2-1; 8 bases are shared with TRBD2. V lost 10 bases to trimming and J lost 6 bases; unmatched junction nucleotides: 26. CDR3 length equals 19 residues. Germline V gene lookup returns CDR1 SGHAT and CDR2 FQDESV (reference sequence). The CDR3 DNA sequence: TGTGCCATCCTGCAACCGGGACTTCGGGGGGGAGTCAGGGGCAATGAGCAGTTCTTC. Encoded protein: CAILQPGLRGGVRGNEQFF.

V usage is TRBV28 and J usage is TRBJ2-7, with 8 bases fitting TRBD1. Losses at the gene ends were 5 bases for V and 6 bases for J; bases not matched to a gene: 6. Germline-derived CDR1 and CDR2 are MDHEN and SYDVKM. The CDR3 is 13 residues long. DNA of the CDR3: TGTGCCAGCAGTCAAGCTCAGGGGGCCGAGCAGTACTTC. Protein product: CASSQAQGAEQYF.

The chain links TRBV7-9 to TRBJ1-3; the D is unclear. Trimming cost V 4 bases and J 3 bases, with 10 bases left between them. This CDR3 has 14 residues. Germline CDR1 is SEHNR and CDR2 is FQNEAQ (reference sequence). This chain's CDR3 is CASSSRSLGNTIYF. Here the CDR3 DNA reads TGTGCCAGCAGCTCCCGGTCCCTTGGAAACACCATATATTTT.

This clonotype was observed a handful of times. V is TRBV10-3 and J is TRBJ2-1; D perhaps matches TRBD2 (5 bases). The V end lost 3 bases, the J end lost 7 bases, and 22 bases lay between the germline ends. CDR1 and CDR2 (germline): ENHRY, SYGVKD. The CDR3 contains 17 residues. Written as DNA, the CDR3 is TGTGCCATCAGTGACTGGGTGAGAAGCGGAGACCTTAATGAGCAGTTCTTC. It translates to CAISDWVRSGDLNEQFF.

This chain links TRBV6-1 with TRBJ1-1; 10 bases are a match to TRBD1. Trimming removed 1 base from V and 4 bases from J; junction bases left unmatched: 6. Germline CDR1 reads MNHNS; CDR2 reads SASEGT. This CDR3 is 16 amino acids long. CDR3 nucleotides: TGTGCCAGCAGTGAAGTCGGGACAGGGGTTGGCACTGAAGCTTTCTTT. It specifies CASSEVGTGVGTEAFF.

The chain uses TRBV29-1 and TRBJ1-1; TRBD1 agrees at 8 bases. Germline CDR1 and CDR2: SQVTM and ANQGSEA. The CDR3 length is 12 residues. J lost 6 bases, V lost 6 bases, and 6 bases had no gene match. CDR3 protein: CSVRQGRAEAFF. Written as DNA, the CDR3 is TGCAGCGTCCGACAGGGGAGGGCTGAAGCTTTCTTT. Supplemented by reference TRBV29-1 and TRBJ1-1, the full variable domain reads SAVISQKPSRDICQRGTSLTIQCQVDSQVTMMFWYRQQPGQSLTLIATANQGSEATYESGFVIDKFPISRPNLTFSTLTVSNMSPEDSSIYLCSVRQGRAEAFFGQGTRLTVV.

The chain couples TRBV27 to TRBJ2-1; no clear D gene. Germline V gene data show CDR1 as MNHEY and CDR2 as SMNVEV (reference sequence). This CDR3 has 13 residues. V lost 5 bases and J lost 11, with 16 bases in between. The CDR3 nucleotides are TGTGCCAGCAGTCCCAACTCCGGGTACAAGCAGTTCTTC. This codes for CASSPNSGYKQFF.

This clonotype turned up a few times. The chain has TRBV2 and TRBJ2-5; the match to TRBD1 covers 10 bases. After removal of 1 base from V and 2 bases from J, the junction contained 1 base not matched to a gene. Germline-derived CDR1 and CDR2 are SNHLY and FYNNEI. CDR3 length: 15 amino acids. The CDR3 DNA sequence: TGTGCCAGCAGTGAAGGGGGACAGGGGCAAGAGACCCAGTACTTC. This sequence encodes CASSEGGQGQETQYF.

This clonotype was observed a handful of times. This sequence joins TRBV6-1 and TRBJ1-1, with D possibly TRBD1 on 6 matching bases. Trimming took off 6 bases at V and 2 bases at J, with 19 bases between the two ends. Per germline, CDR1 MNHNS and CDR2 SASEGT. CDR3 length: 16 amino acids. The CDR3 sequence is CASSQIQGLVNTEAFF. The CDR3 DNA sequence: TGTGCCAGCAGCCAGATACAGGGCTTGGTAAACACTGAAGCTTTCTTT.

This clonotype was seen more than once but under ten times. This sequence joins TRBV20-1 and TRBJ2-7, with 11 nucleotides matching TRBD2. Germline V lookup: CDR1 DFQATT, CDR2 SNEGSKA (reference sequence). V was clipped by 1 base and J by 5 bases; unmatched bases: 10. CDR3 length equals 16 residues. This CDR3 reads CSARVLIAGGPHEQYF. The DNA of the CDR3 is TGCAGTGCTAGAGTCTTAATAGCGGGAGGGCCCCACGAGCAGTACTTC.

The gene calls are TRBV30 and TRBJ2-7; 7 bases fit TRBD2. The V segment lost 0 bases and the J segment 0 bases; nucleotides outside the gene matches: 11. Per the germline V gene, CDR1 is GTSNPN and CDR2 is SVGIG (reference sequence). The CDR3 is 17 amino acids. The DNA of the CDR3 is TGTGCCTGGAGTGTCGGCGCGGGAGCTTGGAACTCCTACGAGCAGTACTTC. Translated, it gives CAWSVGAGAWNSYEQYF.

CDR3 DNA sequence: TGTGCCAGCACAGCGACAGGGTCTTTAGGCAATCAGCCCCAGCATTTT. Protein: CASTATGSLGNQPQHF. V usage is TRBV12-3 or TRBV12-4 and J usage is TRBJ1-5, with TRBD1 identical over 7 bases. The CDR3 covers 16 residues. Trimming at V came to 7 bases and at J to 2 bases, leaving 11 bases not matched to a gene.

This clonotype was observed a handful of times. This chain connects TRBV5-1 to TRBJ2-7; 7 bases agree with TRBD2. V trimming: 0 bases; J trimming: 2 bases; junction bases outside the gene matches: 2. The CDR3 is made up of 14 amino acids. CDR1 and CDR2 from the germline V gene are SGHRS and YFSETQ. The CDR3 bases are TGCGCCAGCAGCTTGGACCTAGCGGCCTACGAGCAGTACTTC. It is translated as CASSLDLAAYEQYF.

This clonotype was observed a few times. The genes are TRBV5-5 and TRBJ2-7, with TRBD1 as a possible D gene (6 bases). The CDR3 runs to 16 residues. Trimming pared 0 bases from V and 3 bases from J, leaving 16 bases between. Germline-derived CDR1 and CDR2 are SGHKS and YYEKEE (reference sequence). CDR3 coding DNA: TGTGCCAGCAGCTTGGGGCCGGACAGATCTTACTACGAGCAGTACTTC. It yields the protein CASSLGPDRSYYEQYF.